Listed below are T cell receptor beta chains from one sample, sequenced in a study of human T cells and chemical hapten exposure. TCRdb independently ran MiXCR on the RACE reads; one entry per CDR3 protein. The sample includes roughly 80,000 distinct CDR3 sequences, 13% to 15% seen only once; the top ten take more than 3.5%. The source was whole blood, collected in connection with sensitization to the hapten diphenylcyclopropenone (DPC). The origin of the receptors is a woman in her forties or fifties with alopecia areata. Some clones in this sample may be carry-over from other donors' samples. Each CDR3 is given with its conserved first and last residue. Fields, in order: CDR3 protein, CDR3 DNA, D gene, J gene, V gene, clone size. The D gene is left open where the match is weak. Part of the rows lack a size; the others show once, few, many or a class for expanded clones.

CASGTSGGYNEQFF	TGTGCCAGCGGAACTAGCGGCGGATACAATGAGCAGTTCTTC	TRBD2	TRBJ2-1	TRBV12-3/TRBV12-4	few
CASSQGLDPYEQYF	TGCGCCAGCAGCCAAGGACTAGACCCCTACGAGCAGTACTTC	-	TRBJ2-7	TRBV4-1	-
CASSQAGTPTKGYTF	TGTGCCAGCAGCCAAGCCGGGACACCTACCAAAGGCTACACCTTC	-	TRBJ1-2	TRBV3-1	many
CASLRPKCPYEQYF	TGTGCAAGTCTCCGCCCTAAGTGCCCCTACGAGCAGTACTTC	-	TRBJ2-7	TRBV12-2	-
CASSIQTWGGTQYF	TGTGCCAGCAGTATACAAACGTGGGGGGGAACGCAGTATTTT	TRBD2	TRBJ2-3	TRBV28	-
CSARLRSEQYF	TGCAGTGCTAGATTACGATCCGAGCAGTACTTC	-	TRBJ2-7	TRBV20-1	few
CASSLGQGSEPQHF	TGTGCCAGCAGCTTAGGGCAGGGGAGTGAGCCCCAGCATTTT	-	TRBJ1-5	TRBV7-2	-
CASRQDPTNEKLFF	TGTGCCAGCCGGCAGGACCCAACTAATGAAAAACTGTTTTTT	-	TRBJ1-4	TRBV18	few
CASSLAGRKEDTQYF	TGCGCCAGCAGCTTGGCCGGGAGGAAGGAAGATACGCAGTATTTT	TRBD2	TRBJ2-3	TRBV5-1	few
CASSTLPGNGNQPQHF	TGTGCCAGCAGTACCCTCCCCGGCAACGGCAATCAGCCCCAGCATTTT	-	TRBJ1-5	TRBV6-6	-
CASSQYSFSSYEQYF	TGTGCCAGCAGTCAATACAGTTTTTCCTCCTACGAGCAGTACTTC	-	TRBJ2-7	TRBV11-2	few
CSARGNHGVKQYF	TGCAGTGCTAGAGGCAATCACGGTGTCAAGCAGTACTTC	-	TRBJ2-7	TRBV20-1	-
CASNTGVGETQYF	TGTGCCAGCAATACTGGGGTAGGAGAGACCCAGTACTTC	-	TRBJ2-5	TRBV28	few
CSASGPGLGSTDTQYF	TGCAGTGCTAGCGGACCGGGACTAGGTAGCACAGATACGCAGTATTTT	TRBD2	TRBJ2-3	TRBV20-1	-
CASSPFGTGIGEQYF	TGTGCCAGCAGCCCGTTCGGGACAGGGATCGGCGAGCAGTACTTC	TRBD1	TRBJ2-7	TRBV7-6	few
CASTETSGIREQYF	TGTGCCAGCACCGAAACTAGCGGGATTCGCGAGCAGTACTTC	TRBD2	TRBJ2-7	TRBV7-2	few
CASSFFQTLGRETQYF	TGCGCCAGCAGCTTTTTCCAGACGTTGGGTAGGGAGACCCAGTACTTC	-	TRBJ2-5	TRBV5-1	-
CASTWTGGTGELFF	TGTGCCAGTACATGGACAGGCGGCACCGGGGAGCTGTTTTTT	TRBD1	TRBJ2-2	TRBV19	-
CASSYWTNSYNEQFF	TGTGCCAGCAGTTACTGGACGAACTCCTACAATGAGCAGTTCTTC	-	TRBJ2-1	TRBV6-2/TRBV6-3	-
CASSLRAVSYNSPLHF	TGTGCCAGCAGCCTGAGGGCAGTCTCCTATAATTCACCCCTCCACTTT	-	TRBJ1-6	TRBV7-9	-
CSVGEVRLEQYF	TGCAGCGTTGGGGAAGTCCGGCTCGAGCAGTACTTC	-	TRBJ2-7	TRBV29-1	many
CASTRGGAGGYTF	TGTGCCAGCACCCGAGGAGGGGCGGGCGGCTACACCTTC	-	TRBJ1-2	TRBV2	many
CASSPLLSSGANVLTF	TGTGCCAGTAGTCCACTTCTAAGCTCTGGGGCCAACGTCCTGACTTTC	-	TRBJ2-6	TRBV19	few
CASSGRTGASSYEQYF	TGTGCCAGCAGTGGACGGACAGGGGCAAGCTCCTACGAGCAGTACTTC	TRBD1	TRBJ2-7	TRBV25-1	-
CASSVGQLNTEAFF	TGTGCCAGCAGCGTCGGACAGTTGAACACTGAAGCTTTCTTT	-	TRBJ1-1	TRBV9	-
CSAKKAGGSTDTQYF	TGCAGTGCTAAAAAGGCGGGGGGTAGCACAGATACGCAGTATTTT	TRBD2	TRBJ2-3	TRBV20-1	many
CSGQTGSEAFF	TGCAGCGGACAGACAGGTTCTGAAGCTTTCTTT	-	TRBJ1-1	TRBV29-1	medium-sized
CASKFGEQETQYF	TGTGCCAGCAAATTCGGGGAACAAGAGACCCAGTACTTC	-	TRBJ2-5	TRBV18	-
CASSQSNTRTDTQYF	TGTGCCAGCAGCCAATCCAACACGAGAACCGATACGCAGTATTTT	-	TRBJ2-3	TRBV14	-
CSSGGFGNTEAFF	TGCAGCTCCGGCGGGTTTGGGAACACTGAAGCTTTCTTT	-	TRBJ1-1	TRBV29-1	-
CASSLTTGAQETQYF	TGTGCCAGCAGCCTAACGACAGGGGCCCAAGAGACCCAGTACTTC	TRBD1	TRBJ2-5	TRBV7-2	many
CASSSPGASDPYEQYF	TGTGCCAGCAGCTCACCGGGAGCCAGCGACCCCTACGAGCAGTACTTC	-	TRBJ2-7	TRBV16	few
CASRQGRGQGALGANVLTF	TGTGCCAGCAGACAGGGTCGAGGACAGGGGGCGCTTGGGGCCAACGTCCTGACTTTC	TRBD1	TRBJ2-6	TRBV3-1	few
CASSQQKRALSSGDEQYF	TGTGCCAGCAGCCAGCAGAAAAGGGCCTTATCTTCAGGGGACGAGCAGTACTTC	-	TRBJ2-7	TRBV14	few
CASSLETSGTLEQFF	TGTGCCAGCAGCCTAGAAACTAGCGGGACGTTAGAGCAGTTCTTC	TRBD2	TRBJ2-1	TRBV12-3/TRBV12-4	few
CASMRLAGGFTGEQYF	TGTGCCAGCATGAGGCTAGCGGGAGGATTCACTGGCGAGCAGTACTTC	TRBD2	TRBJ2-7	TRBV2	few
CASSEALETGFYEQYF	TGTGCCAGCAGTGAAGCGCTAGAGACAGGGTTTTACGAGCAGTACTTC	TRBD1	TRBJ2-7	TRBV6-1	many
CASSSPGKAWNTDTQYF	TGCGCCAGCAGCTCCCCAGGGAAGGCTTGGAACACAGATACGCAGTATTTT	-	TRBJ2-3	TRBV5-1	-
CASSQALAHGADTQYF	TGCGCCAGCAGCCAAGCCCTTGCCCATGGCGCAGATACGCAGTATTTT	-	TRBJ2-3	TRBV4-1	-
CASSGGLAGVRTGELFF	TGTGCCAGCAGCGGGGGACTAGCGGGAGTTAGGACCGGGGAGCTGTTTTTT	TRBD2	TRBJ2-2	TRBV5-4	-
CASSQDTSGGQWLFF	TGTGCCAGCAGCCAAGATACTAGCGGAGGGCAGTGGCTGTTTTTT	TRBD2	TRBJ2-2	TRBV3-1	-
CASSSNTGSTDTQYF	TGTGCCAGCAGCTCCAACACTGGGAGCACAGATACGCAGTATTTT	-	TRBJ2-3	TRBV7-9	few
CASSIGQGGNEQFF	TGTGCCAGTAGTATTGGGCAGGGAGGCAATGAGCAGTTCTTC	-	TRBJ2-1	TRBV19	-
CASSSPATSTDTQYF	TGTGCCAGCAGCTCCCCGGCGACTAGCACAGATACGCAGTATTTT	-	TRBJ2-3	TRBV7-2	-
CATSDPSGRNYNEQFF	TGTGCCACCAGTGACCCCAGCGGGAGGAACTACAATGAGCAGTTCTTC	TRBD2	TRBJ2-1	TRBV24-1	-
CSVDRSGSTDTQYF	TGCAGCGTTGATAGAAGCGGGAGCACAGATACGCAGTATTTT	-	TRBJ2-3	TRBV29-1	few
CASSSSSGLPYEQYF	TGTGCCAGCAGCTCCTCCTCAGGGCTCCCCTACGAGCAGTACTTC	-	TRBJ2-7	TRBV7-6	-
CASGLRQGRGDTEAFF	TGTGCTAGTGGTTTGCGACAGGGGAGAGGGGACACTGAAGCTTTCTTT	TRBD1	TRBJ1-1	TRBV12-5	-
CASSFPGNEQFF	TGTGCCAGCAGCTTCCCTGGGAATGAGCAGTTCTTC	-	TRBJ2-1	TRBV11-2	-
CASRTGTSGIRSYEQYF	TGTGCCAGCAGAACCGGGACTAGCGGGATACGTTCCTACGAGCAGTACTTC	TRBD2	TRBJ2-7	TRBV6-6	-
CASRLGYNEQFF	TGTGCCAGTAGACTAGGCTACAATGAGCAGTTCTTC	-	TRBJ2-1	TRBV3-1	-
CASSPTSGTPYEQYF	TGTGCCAGCAGCCCGACTAGCGGGACTCCCTACGAGCAGTACTTC	TRBD2	TRBJ2-7	TRBV2	-
CSAIAGGADTQYF	TGCAGTGCTATAGCGGGAGGGGCAGATACGCAGTATTTT	TRBD2	TRBJ2-3	TRBV20-1	-
CATSRRTVMNTEAFF	TGTGCCACCAGCAGGAGGACGGTGATGAACACTGAAGCTTTCTTT	-	TRBJ1-1	TRBV15	many
CAGTSGRYEQYF	TGCGCAGGAACTAGCGGGAGGTACGAGCAGTACTTC	TRBD2	TRBJ2-7	TRBV20-1	-
CSARDPTSGTQRTYNEQFF	TGCAGTGCTAGAGATCCAACTAGCGGGACCCAACGGACCTACAATGAGCAGTTCTTC	TRBD2	TRBJ2-1	TRBV20-1	-
CSAREYNTNTEAFF	TGCAGTGCTAGAGAGTATAACACTAACACTGAAGCTTTCTTT	-	TRBJ1-1	TRBV20-1	many
CASSSQPTSGRGNEQFF	TGCGCCAGCAGCTCCCAACCCACTAGCGGGAGGGGCAATGAGCAGTTCTTC	TRBD2	TRBJ2-1	TRBV5-1	-
CASSLQLAGGEETQYF	TGTGCCAGCAGTCTTCAACTAGCGGGAGGGGAAGAGACCCAGTACTTC	TRBD2	TRBJ2-5	TRBV12-3/TRBV12-4	-
CSANPGSGYTDTQYF	TGCAGTGCTAACCCCGGGTCCGGTTACACAGATACGCAGTATTTT	-	TRBJ2-3	TRBV20-1	once